This TCR beta chain was found in a study of cytomegalovirus exposure and HLA in healthy donors. Separation from the roughly 670-subject first cohort characterized the roughly 130-subject validation cohort, to which the donors belonged. Regarding this clone: No antigen is known for it.

Study-level findings and limits: Cytomegalovirus-associated status was assigned to 164 TCR beta chains. CMV antigen specificity of a few CMV-associated chains was confirmed in vitro. Whilst most TCR sequences proved rare, a subset of public TCRs occurred across many donors.

Germline CDR1 SGHNT, CDR2 YYREEE (reference sequence). Trimming took 2 bases from V and 3 from J; bases not matched to a gene: 7. This CDR3 is 15 amino acids long. Libraries were prepared by immunoSEQ multiplex PCR; TCRdb keeps only in-frame clonotypes and omits some of them. The sample lists roughly 310,000 clones, roughly 86% occurring once. The gene calls are TRBV5-4 and TRBJ2-5, with TRBD2 identical over 7 bases. Sequenced: PBMCs. This clonotype originated in a man younger than 45 in good health and CMV-seronegative. CDR3 residues: CASSFGASGEETQYF. In DNA form, the CDR3 reads TGTGCCAGCAGCTTCGGGGCTAGCGGTGAAGAGACCCAGTACTTC.